A single sample gave rise to the 7 T cell receptor beta chains below, sequenced in a study of blood T cell repertoires in COVID-19. Profiling relied on immunoSEQ multiplex PCR, and the TCRdb table lists in-frame clones only, not all of them. Of about 200,000 clones in the sample, roughly 90% were seen once. The source material was PBMCs or T cells enriched from blood (not recorded which). The receptor source for this set is a woman aged 18-29 years who had recovered from COVID-19.

The chain uses TRBV19 and TRBJ2-1; 9 bases fit TRBD2. CDR1 LNHDA and CDR2 SQIVND come from the germline V gene (reference sequence). CDR3 length: 14 amino acids. J gave up 7 bases and V 7 bases, and 8 bases lay outside the gene matches. As DNA, the CDR3 is TGTGCCAGTAAGGGCGGGGGGGCGGAGAATGAGCAGTTCTTC. This encodes CASKGGGAENEQFF.

The V and J genes are TRBV19 and TRBJ2-7; perhaps TRBD1 as D (6 bases). The CDR3 is 14 amino acids. V gave up 3 bases and J gave up 2 bases, with 11 bases separating them. Germline values: CDR1 LNHDA, CDR2 SQIVND (reference sequence). The CDR3 loop is CASSIFPGAYEQYF. As DNA, the CDR3 is TGTGCCAGTAGTATCTTTCCAGGGGCCTACGAGCAGTACTTC.

V and J are TRBV11-2 and TRBJ2-1, with D possibly being TRBD2 (6 bases). This CDR3 is built from 15 residues. CDR1 is SGHAT and CDR2 is FQNNGV in the germline V gene. Trimming took 2 bases from V and 7 from J, leaving 15 bases between them. The CDR3 here is CASSLLLAAGNEQFF. Written as DNA, the CDR3 is TGTGCCAGCAGCTTACTCTTAGCGGCCGGGAATGAGCAGTTCTTC.

CDR3 sequence (DNA): TGTGCCAGCAGTTTAATCTTGGGAGACAGGGGGGACGAGCAGTTCTTC. It codes for CASSLILGDRGDEQFF. V is TRBV27 and J is TRBJ2-1; 9 bases match TRBD1. The J segment lost 10 bases and the V segment lost 2 bases, leaving 12 bases of the junction unmatched. Germline CDR1 MNHEY, CDR2 SMNVEV (reference sequence). The CDR3 extends over 16 amino acids.

V is TRBV28 and J is TRBJ2-3, with D possibly being TRBD1 (6 bases). Between the trimmed V and J ends, which lost 3 bases and 5 bases, there was a span of 12 bases. The germline V gene encodes CDR1 MDHEN and CDR2 SYDVKM. The CDR3 sequence is 14 residues long. The CDR3 sequence is CASSLGRGKDTQYF. The CDR3 bases are TGTGCCAGCAGTTTGGGAAGGGGGAAAGATACGCAGTATTTT. The full variable domain, its missing parts supplied by reference TRBV28 and TRBJ2-3, is DVKVTQSSRYLVKRTGEKVFLECVQDMDHENMFWYRQDPGLGLRLIYFSYDVKMKEKGDIPEGYSVSREKKERFSLILESASTNQTSMYLCASSLGRGKDTQYFGPGTRLTVL.

The chain joins TRBV28 to TRBJ1-4; a weak D match, TRBD1 (6 bases). V was pared by 5 bases and J by 7 bases, with 14 bases between. The CDR3 contains 14 residues. Germline lookup yields CDR1 MDHEN and CDR2 SYDVKM. In DNA form, the CDR3 reads TGTGCCAGCAGTGGGGACATTACAACTGAAAAACTGTTTTTT. Translated: CASSGDITTEKLFF.

The chain couples TRBV9 to TRBJ1-2, with 7 bases lining up with TRBD1. Germline CDR1 is SGDLS and CDR2 is YYNGEE. J gave up 8 bases and V 4 bases, and 11 bases lay outside the gene matches. The CDR3 consists of 14 residues. The CDR3 nucleotides are TGTGCCAGCAGCAAACCGACAGGGAAGGACGGCTACACCTTC. It yields the protein CASSKPTGKDGYTF.